This T cell receptor (beta chain) emerged from a study of blood T cell repertoires in COVID-19. Study information: Sites in the United States, Italy and Spain provided acute and convalescent COVID-19 samples. From T cells, B-cell-depleted T cells, or PBMCs came the material, which was cDNA or gDNA.

Authors' analysis steps: Estimation of nucleated cell counts relied on the amplification of reference gene primers. Using immunoSEQ multiplex PCR, the repertoire was profiled, and TCRdb retains in-frame clones only, with some absent. That table gives V, J and clone size, and the DNA gave D and trimming. The table has tens of thousands of clones, about 80% seen once. The germline V gene has CDR1 SGHDT and CDR2 YYEEEE. V was cut by 0 bases and J by 5 bases, with 17 bases left in between. The CDR3 is made up of 17 amino acids. The source of this sequence is a human donor in a cohort sampled during active COVID-19. This chain uses TRBV5-6 with TRBJ2-2; TRBD2 is a possible D gene (6 bases). The sample comprised peripheral blood. CDR3 nucleotides: TGTGCCAGCAGCTTGGGAGGGAGGCCATGGAGTACCGGGGAGCTGTTTTTT. Residues: CASSLGGRPWSTGELFF. Full variable domain (rest looked up from reference TRBV5-6 and TRBJ2-2): DAGVTQSPTHLIKTRGQQVTLRCSPKSGHDTVSWYQQALGQGPQFIFQYYEEEERQRGNFPDRFSGHQFPNYSSELNVNALLLGDSALYLCASSLGGRPWSTGELFFGEGSRLTVL.